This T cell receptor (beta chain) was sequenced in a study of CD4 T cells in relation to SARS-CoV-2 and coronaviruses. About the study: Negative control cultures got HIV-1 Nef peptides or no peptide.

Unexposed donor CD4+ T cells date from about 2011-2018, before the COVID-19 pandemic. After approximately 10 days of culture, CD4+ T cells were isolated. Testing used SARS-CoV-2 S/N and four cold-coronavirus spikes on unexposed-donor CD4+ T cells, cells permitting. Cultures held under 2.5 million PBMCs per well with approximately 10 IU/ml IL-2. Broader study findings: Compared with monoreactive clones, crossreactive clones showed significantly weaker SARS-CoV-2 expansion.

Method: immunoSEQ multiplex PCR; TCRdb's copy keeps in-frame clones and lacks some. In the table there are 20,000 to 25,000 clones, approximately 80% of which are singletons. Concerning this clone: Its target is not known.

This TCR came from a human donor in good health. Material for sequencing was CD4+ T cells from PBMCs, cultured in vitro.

This CDR3 is CASSSTGNYGYTF. CDR3 in DNA: TGCGCCAGCAGCTCCACGGGAAACTATGGCTACACCTTC. This rearrangement joins TRBV5-1 to TRBJ1-2; D gene ambiguous. The CDR3 totals 13 residues. Trimming cost V 3 bases and J 2 bases, with 8 bases left between them. CDR1 is SGHRS, CDR2 YFSETQ, per germline.